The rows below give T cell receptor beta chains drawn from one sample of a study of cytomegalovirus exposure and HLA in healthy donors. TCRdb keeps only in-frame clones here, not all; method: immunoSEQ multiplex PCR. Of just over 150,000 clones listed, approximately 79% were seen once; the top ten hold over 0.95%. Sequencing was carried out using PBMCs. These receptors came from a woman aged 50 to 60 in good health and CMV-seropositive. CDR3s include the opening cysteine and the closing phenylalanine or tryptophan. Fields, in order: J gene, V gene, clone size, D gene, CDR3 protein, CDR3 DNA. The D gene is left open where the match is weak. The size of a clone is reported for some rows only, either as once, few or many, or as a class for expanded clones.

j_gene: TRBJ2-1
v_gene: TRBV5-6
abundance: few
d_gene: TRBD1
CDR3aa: CASPDRERFFSEQFF
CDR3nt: TGTGCCAGCCCAGACAGGGAGAGGTTTTTTAGTGAGCAGTTCTTC

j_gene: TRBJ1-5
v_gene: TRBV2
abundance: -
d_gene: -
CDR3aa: CASSAGRGDQPQHF
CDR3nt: TGTGCCAGCAGTGCGGGGCGGGGGGATCAGCCCCAGCATTTT

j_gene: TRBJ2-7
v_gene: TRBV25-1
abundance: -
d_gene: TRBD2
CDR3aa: CASSDWVAGDSYEQYF
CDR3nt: TGTGCCAGCAGTGATTGGGTGGCGGGGGACTCCTACGAGCAGTACTTC

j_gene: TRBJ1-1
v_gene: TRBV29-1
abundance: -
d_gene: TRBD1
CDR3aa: CSVPGTGMNTEAFF
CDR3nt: TGCAGCGTCCCCGGGACAGGGATGAACACTGAAGCTTTCTTT

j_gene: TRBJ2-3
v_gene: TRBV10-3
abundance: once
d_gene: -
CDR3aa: CAISGQSSTDTQYF
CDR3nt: TGTGCCATCAGCGGACAGAGTAGCACAGATACGCAGTATTTT

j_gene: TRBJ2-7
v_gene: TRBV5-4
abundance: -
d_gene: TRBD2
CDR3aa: CASSPGGVSYEQYF
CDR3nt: TGTGCCAGCAGCCCCGGGGGGGTCTCCTACGAGCAGTACTTC

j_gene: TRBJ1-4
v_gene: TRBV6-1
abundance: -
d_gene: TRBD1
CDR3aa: CASRPPGQSPEKLFF
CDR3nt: TGTGCCAGCAGACCCCCGGGACAGAGTCCGGAAAAACTGTTTTTT

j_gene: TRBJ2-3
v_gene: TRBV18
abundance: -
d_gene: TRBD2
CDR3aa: CASSPTSADTQYF
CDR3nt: TGTGCCAGCTCACCGACTAGCGCAGATACGCAGTATTTT

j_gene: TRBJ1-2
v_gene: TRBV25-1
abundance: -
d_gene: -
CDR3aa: CASSLGYGYTF
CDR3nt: TGTGCCAGCAGTCTCGGGTATGGCTACACCTTC

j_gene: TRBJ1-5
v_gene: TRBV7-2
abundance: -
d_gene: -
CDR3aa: CASSLLGGSNQPQHF
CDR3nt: TGTGCCAGCAGCTTATTAGGCGGTAGCAATCAGCCCCAGCATTTT

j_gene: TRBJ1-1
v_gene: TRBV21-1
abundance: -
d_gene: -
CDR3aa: CASRRGGGETEAFF
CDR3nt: TGTGCCAGCAGACGAGGGGGGGGCGAGACTGAAGCTTTCTTT

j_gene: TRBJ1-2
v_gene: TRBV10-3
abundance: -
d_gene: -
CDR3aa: CAISEPRDNYGYTF
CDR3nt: TGTGCCATCAGTGAGCCTCGGGATAACTATGGCTACACCTTC

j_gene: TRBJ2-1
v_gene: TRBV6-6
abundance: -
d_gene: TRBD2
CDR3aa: CASVRTGGYLDEQFF
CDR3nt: TGTGCCAGCGTCCGAACGGGGGGTTACCTTGATGAGCAGTTCTTC

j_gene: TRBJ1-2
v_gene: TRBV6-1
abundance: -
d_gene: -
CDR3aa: CASSEAIRAGYGYTF
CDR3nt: TGTGCCAGCAGTGAAGCTATCCGGGCGGGCTATGGCTACACCTTC

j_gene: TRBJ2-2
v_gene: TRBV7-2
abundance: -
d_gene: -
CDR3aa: CASSSTWGPNTGELFF
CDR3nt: TGTGCCAGCAGCTCGACGTGGGGGCCTAACACCGGGGAGCTGTTTTTT

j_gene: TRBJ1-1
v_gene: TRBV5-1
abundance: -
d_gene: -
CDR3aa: CASNDETGSEAFF
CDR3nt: TGCGCCAGCAACGATGAAACAGGGTCTGAAGCTTTCTTT

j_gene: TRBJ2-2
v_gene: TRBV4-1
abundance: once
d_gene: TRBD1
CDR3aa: CASSRQGNTGELFF
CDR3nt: TGCGCCAGCAGCCGACAGGGGAACACCGGGGAGCTGTTTTTT

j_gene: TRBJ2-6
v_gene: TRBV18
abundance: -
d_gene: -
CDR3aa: CASSPPRDKVSSGANVLTF
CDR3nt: TGTGCCAGCTCACCACCAAGGGACAAAGTGTCGTCTGGGGCCAACGTCCTGACTTTC

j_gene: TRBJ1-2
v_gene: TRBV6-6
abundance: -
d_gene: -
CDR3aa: CASLRDLGYTF
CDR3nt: TGTGCCAGCCTCCGGGATTTAGGCTACACCTTC

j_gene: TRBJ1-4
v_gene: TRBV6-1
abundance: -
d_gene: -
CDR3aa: CASIPLPGTNEKLFF
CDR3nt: TGTGCCAGCATACCACTCCCCGGGACTAATGAAAAACTGTTTTTT

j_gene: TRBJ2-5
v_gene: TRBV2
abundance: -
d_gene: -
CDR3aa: CASIKDRNQETQYF
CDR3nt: TGTGCCAGCATTAAAGACAGGAACCAAGAGACCCAGTACTTC

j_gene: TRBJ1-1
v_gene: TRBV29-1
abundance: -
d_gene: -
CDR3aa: CSVEALGHALNTEAFF
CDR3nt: TGCAGCGTTGAAGCCCTTGGACATGCCCTGAACACTGAAGCTTTCTTT

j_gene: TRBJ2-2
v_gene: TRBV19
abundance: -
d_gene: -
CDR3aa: CASSIGTVTGELFF
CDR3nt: TGTGCCAGTAGTATCGGGACTGTCACCGGGGAGCTGTTTTTT

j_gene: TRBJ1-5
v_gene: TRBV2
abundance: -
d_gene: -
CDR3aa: CASRDNLPSQPQHF
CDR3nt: TGTGCCAGCAGGGACAATCTCCCAAGTCAGCCCCAGCATTTT

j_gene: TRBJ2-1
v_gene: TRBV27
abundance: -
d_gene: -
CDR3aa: CASKNPGSRPGDEQFF
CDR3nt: TGTGCCAGCAAAAACCCGGGTTCTCGGCCCGGGGATGAGCAGTTCTTC

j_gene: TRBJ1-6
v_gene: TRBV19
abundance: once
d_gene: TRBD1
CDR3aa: CASSILDRDSYNSPLHF
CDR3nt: TGTGCCAGTAGTATTCTCGACAGGGACTCCTATAATTCACCCCTCCACTTT

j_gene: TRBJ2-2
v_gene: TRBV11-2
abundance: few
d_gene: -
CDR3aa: CASSSSPRLRSGELFF
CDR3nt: TGTGCCAGCAGCTCATCGCCGAGGCTGCGATCCGGGGAGCTGTTTTTT

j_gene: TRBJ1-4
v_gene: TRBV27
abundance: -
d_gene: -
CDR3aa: CASRGVGTRNEKLFF
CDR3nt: TGTGCCAGCAGGGGGGTCGGGACACGCAATGAAAAACTGTTTTTT

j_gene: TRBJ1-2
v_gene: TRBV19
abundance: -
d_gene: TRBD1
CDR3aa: CASSRGTGVYGYTF
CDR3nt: TGTGCCAGTAGCCGCGGGACAGGGGTTTATGGCTACACCTTC

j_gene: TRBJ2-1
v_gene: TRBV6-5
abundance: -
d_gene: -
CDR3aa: CASSYTRTSYNEQFF
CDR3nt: TGTGCCAGCAGTTACACTAGGACCTCCTACAATGAGCAGTTCTTC

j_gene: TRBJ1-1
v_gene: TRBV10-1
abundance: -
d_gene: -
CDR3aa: CASRSTLNTEAFF
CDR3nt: TGCGCCAGCCGATCGACATTGAACACTGAAGCTTTCTTT

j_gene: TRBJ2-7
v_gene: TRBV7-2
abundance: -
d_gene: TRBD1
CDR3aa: CASSPRGGQGSLF
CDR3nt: TGTGCCAGCAGCCCTCGTGGGGGACAGGGTTCCCTCTTC

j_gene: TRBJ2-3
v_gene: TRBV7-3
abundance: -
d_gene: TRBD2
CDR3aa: CASSLDGGGTSGSRTQYF
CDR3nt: TGTGCCAGCAGCTTAGATGGTGGAGGGACTAGCGGTTCTCGAACGCAGTATTTT

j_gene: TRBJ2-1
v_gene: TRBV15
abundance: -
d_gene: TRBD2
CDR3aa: CATIASGVYNEQFF
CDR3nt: TGTGCCACCATCGCTAGCGGGGTCTACAATGAGCAGTTCTTC

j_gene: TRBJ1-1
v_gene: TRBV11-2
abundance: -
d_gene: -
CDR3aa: CASSRGGLAFF
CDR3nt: TGTGCCAGCAGCCGTGGAGGGCTCGCTTTCTTT

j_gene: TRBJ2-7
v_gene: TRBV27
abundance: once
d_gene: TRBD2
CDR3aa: CASRPGLAGTSYEQYF
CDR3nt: TGTGCCAGCAGACCCGGACTAGCGGGCACCTCCTACGAGCAGTACTTC

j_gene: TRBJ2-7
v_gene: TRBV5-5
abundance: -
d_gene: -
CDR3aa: CASSLGLRSYEQYF
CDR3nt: TGTGCCAGCAGCTTGGGACTCCGCTCCTACGAGCAGTACTTC

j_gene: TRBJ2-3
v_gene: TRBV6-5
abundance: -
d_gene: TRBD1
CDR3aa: CASSLQGVSTDTQYF
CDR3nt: TGTGCCAGCAGTCTTCAGGGGGTAAGCACAGATACGCAGTATTTT

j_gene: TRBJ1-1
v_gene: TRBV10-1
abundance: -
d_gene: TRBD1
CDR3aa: CASSRDRGSDTEAFF
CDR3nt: TGCGCCAGCAGCCGGGACAGGGGGTCGGACACTGAAGCTTTCTTT

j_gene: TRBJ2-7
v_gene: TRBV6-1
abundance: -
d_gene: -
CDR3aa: CASSRIKGNEQYF
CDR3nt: TGTGCCAGCAGCCGGATTAAGGGGAACGAGCAGTACTTC

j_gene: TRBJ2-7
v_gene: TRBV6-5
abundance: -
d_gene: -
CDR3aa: CASSYSTTLMYEQYF
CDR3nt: TGTGCCAGCAGTTACTCGACTACCTTGATGTACGAGCAGTACTTC

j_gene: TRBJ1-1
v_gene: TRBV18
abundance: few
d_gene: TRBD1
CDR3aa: CASSRPGGQGVAFF
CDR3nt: TGTGCCAGCTCACGCCCCGGGGGACAGGGGGTCGCTTTCTTT

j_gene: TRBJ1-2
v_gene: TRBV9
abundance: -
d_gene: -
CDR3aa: CASSVDQGKYGYTF
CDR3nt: TGTGCCAGCAGCGTAGATCAGGGGAAATATGGCTACACCTTC

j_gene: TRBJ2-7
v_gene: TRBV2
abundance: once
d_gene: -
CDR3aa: CASSEGVASKQYF
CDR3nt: TGTGCCAGCAGTGAAGGAGTTGCAAGCAAGCAGTACTTC

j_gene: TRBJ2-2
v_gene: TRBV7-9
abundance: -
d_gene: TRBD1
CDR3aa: CASSSRTGRTGELFF
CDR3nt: TGTGCCAGCAGCTCCCGGACAGGGCGTACCGGGGAGCTGTTTTTT

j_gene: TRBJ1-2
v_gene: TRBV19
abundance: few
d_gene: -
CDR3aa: CASSIAGDYGYTF
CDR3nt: TGTGCCAGTAGTATTGCAGGGGACTATGGCTACACCTTC

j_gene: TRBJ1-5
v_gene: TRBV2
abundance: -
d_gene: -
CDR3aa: CASSGDTSNQPQHF
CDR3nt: TGTGCCAGCAGTGGGGACACCAGCAATCAGCCCCAGCATTTT

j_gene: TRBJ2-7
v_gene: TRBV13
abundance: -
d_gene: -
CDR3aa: CASSLARYGVPYEQYF
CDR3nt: TGTGCCAGCAGCTTAGCCAGGTATGGTGTACCCTACGAGCAGTACTTC

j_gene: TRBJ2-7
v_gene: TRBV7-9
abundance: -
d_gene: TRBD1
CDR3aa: CASSLGGTGGYEQYF
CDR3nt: TGTGCCAGCAGCTTAGGAGGGACAGGGGGCTACGAGCAGTACTTC

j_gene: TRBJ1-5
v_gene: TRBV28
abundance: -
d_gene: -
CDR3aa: CASSFGLALTF
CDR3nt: TGTGCCAGCAGTTTCGGTTTAGCCTTGACCTTT

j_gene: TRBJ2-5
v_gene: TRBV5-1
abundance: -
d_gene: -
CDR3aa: CASSLDPGPISQETQYF
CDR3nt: TGCGCCAGCAGCTTGGATCCGGGTCCCATTTCTCAAGAGACCCAGTACTTC

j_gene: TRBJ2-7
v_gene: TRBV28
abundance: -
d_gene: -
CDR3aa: CASRGSGSTSYEQYF
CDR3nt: TGTGCCAGCAGGGGCTCAGGGTCCACCTCCTACGAGCAGTACTTC

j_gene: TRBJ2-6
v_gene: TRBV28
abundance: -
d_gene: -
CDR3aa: CASTRVGVSGANVLTF
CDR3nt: TGTGCCAGCACCCGGGTAGGGGTTTCTGGGGCCAACGTCCTGACTTTC